Below are 25 T cell receptor beta chains sequenced from a single sample in a study of T cell clonotyping in hematopoietic cell transplantation. This table comes from immunoSEQ multiplex PCR, and its TCRdb copy is limited to in-frame clones, with some not included. This table holds about 5,900 clones, 77% found once. The sequencing here drew on PBMCs, taken 100 days after allogeneic stem cell transplant. These receptors were collected from a female patient aged 30-39 years who had an allogeneic stem cell transplant, so the T cells may come from the graft donor. Some clones in this sample may be carry-over from other donors' samples.

The chain has TRBV7-9 and TRBJ1-1; TRBD1 might be the D (6 bases). V lost 5 bases to trimming and J lost 0 bases, with 16 bases between them. This CDR3 spans 16 amino acids. CDR1 is SEHNR and CDR2 is FQNEAQ in the germline V gene (reference sequence). CDR3 nucleotides: TGTGCCAGCAGCCGGTCTTTCGGGGGCCTGAACACTGAAGCTTTCTTT. This gives the protein CASSRSFGGLNTEAFF.

The chain joins TRBV19 to TRBJ1-2; possible D gene TRBD1, 5 bases. V lost 4 bases, J lost 8 bases, and 14 bases lay in between. The CDR3 runs to 13 residues. CDR1 is LNHDA and CDR2 is SQIVND in the germline V gene (reference sequence). The DNA for the CDR3 is TGTGCCAGTAGTACCCTAGACAGCACCGGCTACACCTTC. This translates into CASSTLDSTGYTF.

The chain combines TRBV7-9 with TRBJ1-5; D gene unclear. The CDR3 loop spans 15 amino acids. From germline, CDR1 is SEHNR and CDR2 FQNEAQ (reference sequence). V was clipped by 2 bases and J by 0 bases, with 8 bases between them. As DNA, the CDR3 is TGTGCCAGCAGCTTAAGCGAGAATAGCAATCAGCCCCAGCATTTT. This translates into CASSLSENSNQPQHF.

The gene calls are TRBV29-1 and TRBJ2-5, with TRBD1 as a possible D gene (6 bases). The J call may be wrong; the DNA end is better matched by TRBJ2-7. This CDR3 has 13 amino acids. Germline V gene sequence: CDR1 SQVTM, CDR2 ANQGSEA. CDR3 protein: CSVDCQGFYEQYF. The CDR3 coding sequence is TGCAGCGTTGATTGTCAGGGGTTCTACGAGCAGTACTTC.

The chain recombines TRBV7-9 with TRBJ1-1, with TRBD1 matching over 7 bases. V trimming: 3 bases; J trimming: 0 bases; junction bases outside the gene matches: 10. Germline V gene lookup returns CDR1 SEHNR and CDR2 FQNEAQ (reference sequence). This CDR3 comprises 17 residues. CDR3 protein: CASSLKQGSRMNTEAFF. The CDR3 coding sequence is TGTGCCAGCAGCTTGAAACAGGGGTCAAGAATGAACACTGAAGCTTTCTTT.

This clone was counted only a few times. The chain uses TRBV6-5 and TRBJ2-3; TRBD2 is a possible D gene (5 bases). Germline lookup yields CDR1 MNHEY and CDR2 SVGAGI. V was pared by 5 bases and J by 1 base, with 10 bases between. This CDR3 comprises 14 residues. DNA for the CDR3: TGTGCCAGCAGTCCTCTCGGGGGCACAGATACGCAGTATTTT. Residues: CASSPLGGTDTQYF.

The chain has TRBV7-2 and TRBJ1-2; tentatively, D is TRBD1 (5 bases). Germline V CDR1 and CDR2: SGHTA, FQGNSA. The CDR3 consists of 13 residues. The V and J ends lost 5 bases and 4 bases respectively, with 11 bases between them. CDR3 in amino acids: CASSPGISYGYTF. The CDR3 DNA reads TGTGCCAGCAGCCCAGGGATCTCCTATGGCTACACCTTC.

The chain combines TRBV7-2 with TRBJ1-1, with D perhaps matching TRBD1 (6 bases). Germline lookup yields CDR1 SGHTA and CDR2 FQGNSA. This CDR3 spans 16 amino acids. The V gene lost 4 bases and the J gene lost 4 bases, with 19 bases spanning the gap. The CDR3 bases are TGTGCCAGCAGCTCTATTGGAGGGAGAGGGGGCACTGAAGCTTTCTTT. Protein sequence: CASSSIGGRGGTEAFF.

V usage is TRBV27 and J usage is TRBJ1-2; D may be TRBD1 (6 bases). The V end was cut by 0 bases, the J end by 0 bases, with 8 bases between. There are 15 residues in the CDR3. Germline CDR1 and CDR2: MNHEY and SMNVEV (reference sequence). CDR3 nucleotide sequence: TGTGCCAGCAGTTTATCGGACAGTTCTAACTATGGCTACACCTTC. Translating gives CASSLSDSSNYGYTF.

V and J are TRBV7-9 and TRBJ1-6, with TRBD1 matching 8 bases. Germline V CDR1 and CDR2: SEHNR, FQNEAQ (reference sequence). This CDR3 has 14 amino acids. The trim removed 5 bases at V and 9 bases at J, leaving 6 bases unmatched. CDR3 nucleotides: TGTGCCAGCAGCAAGACAGGGGAGGGTTCACCCCTCCACTTT. This sequence encodes CASSKTGEGSPLHF. Based on the CDR3 plus reference TRBV7-9 and TRBJ1-6, the full variable domain is DTGVSQNPRHKITKRGQNVTFRCDPISEHNRLYWYRQTLGQGPEFLTYFQNEAQLEKSRLLSDRFSAERPKGSFSTLEIQRTEQGDSAMYLCASSKTGEGSPLHFGNGTRLTVT.

The chain uses TRBV20-1 and TRBJ1-3; D is uncertain. The CDR3 consists of 11 residues. Germline values: CDR1 DFQATT, CDR2 SNEGSKA (reference sequence). The CDR3 DNA reads TGCAGCGCGACGGGCTTCAACACCATATATTTT. Its translation is CSATGFNTIYF.

The chain recombines TRBV4-3 with TRBJ1-1; a possible D gene is TRBD1 (5 bases). CDR1 and CDR2 (germline): LGHNA, YSLEER. The CDR3 consists of 14 residues. The V end was cut by 0 bases, the J end by 4 bases, with 9 bases between. The chain's CDR3 is CASSQDGTFTEAFF. The CDR3, as DNA: TGCGCCAGCAGCCAAGATGGGACTTTCACTGAAGCTTTCTTT.

A few counts support this clone. Other nucleotide sequences from this sample produce the same CDR3. This chain connects TRBV10-3 to TRBJ1-5; D uncertain. Per the germline V gene, CDR1 is ENHRY and CDR2 is SYGVKD. CDR3 length: 12 amino acids. Trimming shortened V by 0 bases and J by 4 bases, and 1 base separated the two germline ends. CDR3 amino acids: CAISESNQPQHF. The CDR3 DNA follows: TGTGCCATCAGTGAGTCGAATCAGCCCCAGCATTTT.

V is TRBV30 and J is TRBJ2-1; 8 positions match TRBD1. Germline V gene sequence: CDR1 GTSNPN, CDR2 SVGIG (reference sequence). CDR3 length: 13 residues. The ends lost 4 bases at V and 5 bases at J; junction bases unmatched: 4. CDR3 bases: TGTGCCTGGAACAGGGGGTCAAACAATGAGCAGTTCTTC. It yields the protein CAWNRGSNNEQFF.

The V and J genes are TRBV29-1 and TRBJ1-2; D gene unclear. CDR3 length: 13 amino acids. CDR1 is SQVTM, CDR2 ANQGSEA, per germline. The V and J ends lost 3 bases and 4 bases respectively, with 12 bases between them. The CDR3 protein is CSVDLRASYGYTF. The CDR3 DNA reads as TGCAGCGTTGACTTGCGCGCTAGCTATGGCTACACCTTC.

The chain recombines TRBV19 with TRBJ1-4, with D perhaps matching TRBD1 (5 bases). This CDR3 region has 13 residues. V was pared by 9 bases and J by 6 bases, with 14 bases between. Germline CDR1 is LNHDA and CDR2 is SQIVND (reference sequence). The CDR3 nucleotides are TGTGCCAGCAGTCAGGGAGTTCATGAAAAACTGTTTTTT. The encoded protein is CASSQGVHEKLFF.

Comment on this clone: This sequence is one base from a far larger clone and is likely a read error. The sample holds other DNA sequences that translate to the same CDR3. The chain recombines TRBV5-4 with TRBJ1-3; the D is unclear. This CDR3 comprises 14 residues. Germline V gene sequence: CDR1 SGHNT, CDR2 YYREEE (reference sequence). DNA of the CDR3: TGCGCCAGCAGCCAAGGTGACTCTGGAAACACCATATATTTT. Translation gives CASSQGDSGNTIYF.

The chain has TRBV9 and TRBJ2-3, with D possibly being TRBD2 (7 bases). The CDR3 runs 17 residues. V was shortened by 1 base and J by 3 bases, with 18 bases between the two germline ends. Per germline, CDR1 SGDLS and CDR2 YYNGEE. The CDR3 DNA sequence: TGTGCCAGCAGCGTATTGGGGGGGCCTAGTTTGACAGATACGCAGTATTTT. Its translation: CASSVLGGPSLTDTQYF.

The rearrangement links TRBV5-8 to TRBJ1-2; D is perhaps TRBD1 (5 bases). CDR3 length equals 16 residues. Germline CDR1 is SGHTS and CDR2 is YDEGEE. Trimming cost V 4 bases and J 8 bases, with 24 bases left between them. The DNA for the CDR3 is TGTGCCAGCAGCCTCTATACCAGGGAGGAAGTGGGGGGCTACACCTTC. As protein: CASSLYTREEVGGYTF.

The genes are TRBV27 and TRBJ1-2; D remains ambiguous. Trimming removed 0 bases at V and 2 bases at J, with 4 bases between. Per germline, CDR1 MNHEY and CDR2 SMNVEV (reference sequence). The CDR3 covers 13 residues. CDR3 bases: TGTGCCAGCAGTTTATCTCGGAACTATGGCTACACCTTC. It is translated as CASSLSRNYGYTF.

J is TRBJ2-2 and V is TRBV7-9, with D hard to call. This CDR3 is 13 amino acids long. V lost 1 base and J lost 11, with 11 bases in between. Germline lookup yields CDR1 SEHNR and CDR2 FQNEAQ (reference sequence). This CDR3 is CASSLGARVELFF. The CDR3 DNA reads TGTGCCAGCAGCTTAGGGGCACGGGTTGAGCTGTTTTTT. Drawing the rest from reference TRBV7-9 and TRBJ2-2, the complete variable domain is DTGVSQNPRHKITKRGQNVTFRCDPISEHNRLYWYRQTLGQGPEFLTYFQNEAQLEKSRLLSDRFSAERPKGSFSTLEIQRTEQGDSAMYLCASSLGARVELFFGEGSRLTVL.

CDR3 nucleotides: TGTGCCAGCAGGCCTAACTCCTACGAGCAGTACTTC. It translates to CASRPNSYEQYF. The chain joins TRBV27 to TRBJ2-7, with D uncertain. The CDR3 extends over 12 amino acids. Germline V lookup: CDR1 MNHEY, CDR2 SMNVEV (reference sequence). Deletions cut 6 bases from V and 0 bases from J, with 6 bases between.

This chain links TRBV7-9 with TRBJ2-7, with D unresolved. The germline V gene has CDR1 SEHNR and CDR2 FQNEAQ (reference sequence). Trimming removed 4 bases from V and 7 bases from J, with 8 bases in between. The CDR3 length is 11 residues. The CDR3 region is CASSSGREQYF. CDR3 bases: TGTGCCAGCAGCTCAGGACGGGAGCAGTACTTC.

This rearrangement joins TRBV25-1 to TRBJ2-7, with 8 bases fitting TRBD1. The CDR3 length is 14 residues. Germline CDR1 and CDR2: MGHDK and SYGVNS. Trimming at V came to 9 bases and at J to 7 bases, leaving 14 bases not matched to a gene. The CDR3 loop is CARGDRGGFGEQYF. CDR3 DNA: TGTGCCAGGGGAGACAGGGGCGGGTTTGGTGAGCAGTACTTC.

This clone has just a few counts. The rearrangement uses TRBV9 and TRBJ2-1; D uncertain. In germline, CDR1 is SGDLS, CDR2 YYNGEE. This CDR3 contains 12 residues. Trimming took 5 bases from V and 4 from J, leaving 7 bases between them. CDR3 coding DNA: TGTGCCAGCAGTGATTTATACAATGAGCAGTTCTTC. This gives the protein CASSDLYNEQFF.